Each of the 5 T cell receptor beta chains below was sequenced from the same sample in a study of T-cell reconstitution after alpha-beta-depleted transplantation in children. The library targeted TCRbeta and was prepared with unique molecular identifiers. TCRdb reprocessed the PCR reads via MiXCR and lists one record per CDR3 protein. The table lists a few hundred thousand distinct CDR3 sequences, 25% to 30% of them singletons. The source was PBMCs, collected before TCRalphabeta/CD19-depleted stem cell transplant. Every receptor here comes from a boy under three years old with Wiskott-Aldrich syndrome, due to receive a stem cell transplant.

Of note for this clonotype: One junction end disagrees with the germline gene, perhaps due to a read error. V is TRBV12-3 or TRBV12-4 and J is TRBJ2-1, with 14 bases aligning to TRBD2. The CDR3 is 16 amino acids. CDR3 in amino acids: CAISPRGTSGSNEQFF. The DNA for the CDR3 is TGTGCCATCAGTCCCCGGGGGACTAGCGGGAGTAATGAGCAGTTCTTC.

CDR3 sequence (DNA): TGTGCCAGCAGTGAATTAGGGGTCCCGGAGGAGACCCAGTACTTC. It translates to CASSELGVPEETQYF. The chain carries TRBV25-1 and TRBJ2-5, with a possible D match to TRBD1 (5 bases). The CDR3 length is 15 residues. CDR1 MGHDK and CDR2 SYGVNS come from the germline V gene. The V and J ends lost 1 base and 5 bases respectively, with 14 bases between them.

This clonotype was seen only a few times. The rearrangement links TRBV9 to TRBJ2-5, with D perhaps matching TRBD1 (5 bases). Germline V gives CDR1 SGDLS, CDR2 YYNGEE. V was pared by 2 bases and J by 3 bases, with 14 bases between. The CDR3 length is 15 residues. The CDR3 spells CASSVQGFLEETQYF. CDR3 nucleotides: TGTGCCAGCAGCGTTCAGGGTTTTCTAGAAGAGACCCAGTACTTC. The complete variable domain, with remaining parts taken from reference TRBV9 and TRBJ2-5, reads DSGVTQTPKHLITATGQRVTLRCSPRSGDLSVYWYQQSLDQGLQFLIQYYNGEERAKGNILERFSAQQFPDLHSELNLSSLELGDSALYFCASSVQGFLEETQYFGPGTRLLVL.

This clonotype was detected a few times. V usage is TRBV28 and J usage is TRBJ2-7; the D gene could be TRBD1 or TRBD2 (6 bases each). Germline V gene sequence: CDR1 MDHEN, CDR2 SYDVKM. This CDR3 contains 12 residues. V was pared by 4 bases and J by 7 bases, with 11 bases between. The DNA for the CDR3 is TGTGCCAGCAGTTATGGGGGGCGGGAGCAGTACTTC. Translation: CASSYGGREQYF.

The table lists this clonotype with a few counts. The J gene is TRBJ2-1, the V gene TRBV4-2; D gene ambiguous. The CDR3 covers 13 residues. Germline V gene lookup returns CDR1 LGHNA and CDR2 YNFKEQ. Trimming pared 0 bases from V and 10 bases from J, leaving 10 bases between. Here the CDR3 reads CASSQEWASEQFF. In DNA form, the CDR3 reads TGTGCCAGCAGCCAAGAGTGGGCGTCAGAGCAGTTCTTC.